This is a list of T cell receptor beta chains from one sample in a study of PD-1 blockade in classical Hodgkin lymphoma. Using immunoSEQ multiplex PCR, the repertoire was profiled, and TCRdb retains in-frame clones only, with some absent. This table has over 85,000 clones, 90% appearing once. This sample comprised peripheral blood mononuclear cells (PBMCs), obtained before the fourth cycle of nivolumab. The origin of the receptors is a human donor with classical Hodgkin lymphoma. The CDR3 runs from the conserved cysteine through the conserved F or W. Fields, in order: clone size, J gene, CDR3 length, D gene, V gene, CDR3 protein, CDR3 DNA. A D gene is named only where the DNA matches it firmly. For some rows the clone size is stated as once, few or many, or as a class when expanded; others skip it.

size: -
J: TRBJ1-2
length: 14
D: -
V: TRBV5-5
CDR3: CASSLGAVDYGYTF
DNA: TGTGCCAGCAGCTTGGGGGCAGTTGATTATGGCTACACCTTC

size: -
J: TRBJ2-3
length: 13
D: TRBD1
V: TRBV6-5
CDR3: CASSPDRGDTQYF
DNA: TGTGCCAGCAGTCCGGACAGGGGGGATACGCAGTATTTT

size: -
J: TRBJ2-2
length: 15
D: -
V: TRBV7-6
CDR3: CASSLSGTDTGELFF
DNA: TGTGCCAGCAGCTTATCGGGTACGGACACCGGGGAGCTGTTTTTT

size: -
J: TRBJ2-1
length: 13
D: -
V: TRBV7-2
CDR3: CASSYQGRDEQFF
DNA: TGTGCCAGCAGCTATCAGGGACGAGACGAGCAGTTCTTC

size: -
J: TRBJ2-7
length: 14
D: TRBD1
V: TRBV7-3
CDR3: CASSLYPTGVEQYF
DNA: TGTGCCAGCAGCCTCTACCCGACAGGGGTCGAGCAGTACTTC

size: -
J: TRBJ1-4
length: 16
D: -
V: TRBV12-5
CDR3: CASGLVLGASYEKLFF
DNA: TGTGCTAGTGGTTTGGTACTGGGCGCTAGCTATGAAAAACTGTTTTTT

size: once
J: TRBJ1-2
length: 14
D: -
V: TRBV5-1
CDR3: CASSFEGTTYGYTF
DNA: TGCGCCAGCAGCTTTGAAGGGACGACCTATGGCTACACCTTC

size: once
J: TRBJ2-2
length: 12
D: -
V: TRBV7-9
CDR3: CASSWGSRELFF
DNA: TGTGCCAGCAGCTGGGGCAGCCGGGAGCTGTTTTTT

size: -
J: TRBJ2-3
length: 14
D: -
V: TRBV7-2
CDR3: CASSLARGTDTQYF
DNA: TGTGCCAGCAGCTTAGCGAGGGGCACAGATACGCAGTATTTT

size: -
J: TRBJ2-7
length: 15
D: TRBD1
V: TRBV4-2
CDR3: CASSQTGTGKYEQYF
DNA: TGTGCCAGCAGCCAAACCGGGACAGGGAAGTACGAGCAGTACTTC

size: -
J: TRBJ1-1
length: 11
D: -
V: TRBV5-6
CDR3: CASSLSGEAFF
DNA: TGTGCCAGCAGCTTGTCCGGCGAAGCTTTCTTT

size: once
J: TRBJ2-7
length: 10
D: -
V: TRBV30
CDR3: CAWGLYEQYF
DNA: TGTGCCTGGGGTCTCTACGAGCAGTACTTC

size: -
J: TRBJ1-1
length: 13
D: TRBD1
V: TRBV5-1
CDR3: CASSPGGKTEAFF
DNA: TGCGCCAGCAGTCCAGGGGGAAAAACTGAAGCTTTCTTT

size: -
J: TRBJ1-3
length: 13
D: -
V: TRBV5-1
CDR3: CASSLDSGNTIYF
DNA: TGCGCCAGCAGCTTGGACAGTGGAAACACCATATATTTT

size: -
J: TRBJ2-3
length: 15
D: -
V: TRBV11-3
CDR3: CASSLKSGSTDTQYF
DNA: TGTGCCAGCAGCTTAAAGTCGGGGAGCACAGATACGCAGTATTTT

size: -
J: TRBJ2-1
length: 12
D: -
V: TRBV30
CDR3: CACRPVYNEQFF
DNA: TGTGCCTGTAGGCCCGTCTACAATGAGCAGTTCTTC

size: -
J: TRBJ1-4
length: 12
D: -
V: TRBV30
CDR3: CAWSVGRGKLFF
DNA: TGTGCCTGGAGTGTAGGGCGAGGGAAACTGTTTTTT

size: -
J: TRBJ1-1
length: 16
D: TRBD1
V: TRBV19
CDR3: CASSVGTGGGNTEAFF
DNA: TGTGCCAGTAGTGTCGGGACAGGGGGGGGGAACACTGAAGCTTTCTTT

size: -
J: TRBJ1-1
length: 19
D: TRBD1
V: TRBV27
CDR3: CASSLGRPESTGLNTEAFF
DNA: TGTGCCAGCAGTTTGGGTCGCCCCGAATCGACAGGGTTGAACACTGAAGCTTTCTTT

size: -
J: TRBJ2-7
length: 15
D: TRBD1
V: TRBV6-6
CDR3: CASSRTGLTNYEQYF
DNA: TGTGCCAGCAGTCGGACAGGCCTTACCAACTACGAGCAGTACTTC

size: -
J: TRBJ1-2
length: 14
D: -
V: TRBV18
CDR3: CASSPAAANYGYTF
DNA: TGTGCCAGCTCACCAGCGGCAGCAAACTATGGCTACACCTTC

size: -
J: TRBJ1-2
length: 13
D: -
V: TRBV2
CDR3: CASSEKLVGGYTF
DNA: TGTGCCAGCAGTGAAAAATTGGTAGGAGGCTACACCTTC

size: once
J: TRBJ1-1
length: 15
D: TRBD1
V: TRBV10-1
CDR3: CASSEPGQMNTEAFF
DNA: TGCGCCAGCAGTGAGCCGGGACAGATGAACACTGAAGCTTTCTTT

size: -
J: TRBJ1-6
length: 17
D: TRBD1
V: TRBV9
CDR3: CASSSRDRGRENSPLHF
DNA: TGTGCCAGCAGCAGCCGGGACAGGGGGCGCGAGAATTCACCCCTCCACTTT

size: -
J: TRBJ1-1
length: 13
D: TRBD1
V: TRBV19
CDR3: CASRPQGGTEAFF
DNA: TGTGCCAGTAGACCGCAGGGGGGCACTGAAGCTTTCTTT

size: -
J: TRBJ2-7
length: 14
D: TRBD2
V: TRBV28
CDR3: CASRRPGLGYEQYF
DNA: TGTGCCAGCAGGAGACCGGGACTAGGGTACGAGCAGTACTTC

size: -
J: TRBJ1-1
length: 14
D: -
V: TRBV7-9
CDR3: CASSPRGRGTEAFF
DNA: TGTGCCAGCAGTCCCCGTGGGAGGGGCACTGAAGCTTTCTTT

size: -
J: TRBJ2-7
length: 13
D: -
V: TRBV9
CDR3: CASRPGESNEQYF
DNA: TGTGCCAGCAGACCAGGGGAGTCTAACGAGCAGTACTTC

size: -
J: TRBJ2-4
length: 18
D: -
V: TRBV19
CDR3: CASSMSLGQGQYQNIQYF
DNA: TGTGCCAGTAGTATGTCGTTGGGGCAGGGGCAATACCAAAACATTCAGTACTTC

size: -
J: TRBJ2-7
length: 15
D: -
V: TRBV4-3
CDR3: CASSQDRARHNEQYF
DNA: TGCGCCAGCAGCCAAGACAGGGCCCGACACAACGAGCAGTACTTC

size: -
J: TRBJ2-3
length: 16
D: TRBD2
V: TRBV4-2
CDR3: CASSTSSGGAVDTQYF
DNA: TGTGCCAGCAGCACATCTAGCGGGGGGGCTGTAGATACGCAGTATTTT

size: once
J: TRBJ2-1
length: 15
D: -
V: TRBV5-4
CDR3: CASSPDRDGLNEQFF
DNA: TGTGCCAGCAGCCCAGACAGAGATGGTCTCAATGAGCAGTTCTTC

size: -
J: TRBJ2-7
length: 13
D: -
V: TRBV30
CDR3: CAWSVQGIYEQYF
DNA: TGTGCCTGGAGTGTACAGGGAATATACGAGCAGTACTTC

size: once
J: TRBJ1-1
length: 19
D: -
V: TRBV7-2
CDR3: CASSFRSGRYLTANTEAFF
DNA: TGTGCCAGCAGCTTCCGTTCGGGGAGATACTTAACAGCGAACACTGAAGCTTTCTTT

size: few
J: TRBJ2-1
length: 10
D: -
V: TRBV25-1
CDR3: CASGRDCGFF
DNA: TGTGCCAGCGGCCGGGACTGCGGGTTCTTC

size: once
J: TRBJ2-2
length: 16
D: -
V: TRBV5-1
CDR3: CASMETVLTNTGELFF
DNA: TGCGCCAGCATGGAGACAGTACTAACGAACACCGGGGAGCTGTTTTTT

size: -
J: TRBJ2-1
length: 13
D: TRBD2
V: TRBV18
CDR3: CASSPGTSREQFF
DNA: TGTGCCAGCTCACCCGGGACTAGCCGCGAGCAGTTCTTC

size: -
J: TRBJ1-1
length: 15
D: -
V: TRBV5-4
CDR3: CASSAGSGGRTEAFF
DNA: TGTGCCAGCAGCGCGGGGTCGGGCGGTCGCACTGAAGCTTTCTTT

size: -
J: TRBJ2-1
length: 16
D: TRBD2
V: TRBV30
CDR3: CAWSVSRTSGYNEQFF
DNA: TGTGCCTGGAGTGTATCGCGGACTAGCGGATACAATGAGCAGTTCTTC

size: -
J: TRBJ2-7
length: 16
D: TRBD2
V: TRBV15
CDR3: CATSRAILAGSYEQYF
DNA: TGTGCCACCAGCAGAGCTATACTAGCGGGGTCTTACGAGCAGTACTTC

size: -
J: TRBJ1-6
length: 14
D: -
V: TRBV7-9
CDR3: CASSYREWDSPLHF
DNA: TGTGCCAGCAGCTACAGGGAGTGGGACTCACCCCTCCACTTT

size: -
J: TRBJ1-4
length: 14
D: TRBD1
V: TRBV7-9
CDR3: CASSLGQGNEKLFF
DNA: TGTGCCAGCAGCTTGGGACAGGGGAATGAAAAACTGTTTTTT

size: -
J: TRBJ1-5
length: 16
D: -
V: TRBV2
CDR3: CASSLGLLDGNQPQHF
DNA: TGTGCCAGCAGTTTGGGTCTTCTAGATGGCAATCAGCCCCAGCATTTT

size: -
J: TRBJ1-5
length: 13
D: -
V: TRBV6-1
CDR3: CASAVTWYQPQHF
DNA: TGTGCCAGCGCAGTTACGTGGTATCAGCCCCAGCATTTT

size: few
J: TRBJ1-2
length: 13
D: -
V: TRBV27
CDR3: CASSLGSSYGYTF
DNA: TGTGCCAGCAGCCTCGGCAGCAGCTATGGCTACACCTTC

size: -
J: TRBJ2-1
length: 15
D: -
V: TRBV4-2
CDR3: CASSQDLGGHNEQFF
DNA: TGTGCCAGCAGCCAAGATTTGGGGGGGCACAATGAGCAGTTCTTC